This TCR beta chain was observed in a study of blood T cell repertoires in COVID-19. Assay used: immunoSEQ multiplex PCR; TCRdb lists only in-frame clones, some missing. This table holds approximately 180,000 clones, roughly 90% found once. Source material: peripheral blood. This TCR came from a man over 45 with acute or convalescent COVID-19.

The CDR3 bases are TGTGCCAGCAGCGTAGCTCCGGAGTCCTCTGGAAACACCATATATTTT. Its protein product is CASSVAPESSGNTIYF. The chain couples TRBV9 to TRBJ1-3; the D is unclear. V dropped 0 bases and J dropped 0 bases, with 10 bases sitting between them. CDR1 is SGDLS, CDR2 YYNGEE, per germline. This CDR3 has 16 residues.